This TCR beta chain is from a study of regulatory T cells in long-lasting Graves disease. The study, taken as a whole, reports: Thyroid tissue was not sampled; only peripheral blood was.

The time point here: newly diagnosed GD, antithyroid drugs for less than 3 months. After RNA was extracted from PBMCs, the TCR library was made from it. Peripheral blood, 7 to 10 milliliters per patient, was collected in EDTA tubes. The CDR3 length is 15 residues. Germline V gene data show CDR1 as MNHEY and CDR2 as SVGAGI. V shed 2 bases and J shed 2 bases, with 11 bases lying between them. According to the study, TCR beta libraries were built with iRepertoire HTBI primers and CDR3-region Arm-PCR. TCRdb reprocessed the multiplex PCR reads with MiXCR, giving one entry per CDR3 protein. The sample has approximately 440,000 distinct CDR3 sequences; around 15% are singletons. This clonotype was recorded a few times. The antigen is not known. The sample was also reused in another study, on T cells in Graves' hyperthyroidism and ophthalmopathy. This second report adds: No progression to ophthalmopathy during 18 months of follow-up defined stable disease.

The sequencing used peripheral blood mononuclear cells (PBMCs), collected at new diagnosis, from a patient treated with antithyroid drugs. This clonotype originated in a middle-aged man with Graves disease. This sequence joins TRBV6-5 and TRBJ2-3, with D maybe TRBD1 (6 bases). CDR3 sequence (DNA): TGTGCCAGCAGTTACGGGACACGAAACACAGATACGCAGTATTTT. Translated, it gives CASSYGTRNTDTQYF.